The 8 T cell receptor beta chains in this list originate from one sample, sequenced in a study of cytomegalovirus exposure and HLA in healthy donors (dated by TCRdb to 2017 to 2019). Library preparation employed the immunoSEQ multiplex PCR assay. For the multiplex PCR, a mixture combining 60 forward primers for TCR Vbeta segments and 13 reverse primers for TCR Jbeta segments was used. TCRdb re-hosts the immuneACCESS table, in-frame sequences only. Its copies lack some clones; in the studies checked, an unresolved V gene accounts for under half of them, and the cause for the rest is not known. The table for this sample lists about 160,000 clones; 65% to 80% of them were counted only once. In total, the top ten clones hold 7% of the sample. The specimen sequenced was PBMCs. These receptors all stem from a middle-aged woman in good health and CMV-seropositive.

J is TRBJ2-7 and V is TRBV27, with 10 bases aligning to TRBD1. V was pared by 5 bases and J by 2 bases, with 6 bases of the junction left unmatched. Germline loops: CDR1 MNHEY, CDR2 SMNVEV (reference sequence). The CDR3 is made up of 15 amino acids. DNA for the CDR3: TGTGCCAGCAGTCCTCGGACAGGGGGGACCTACGAGCAGTACTTC. It specifies CASSPRTGGTYEQYF.

The chain uses TRBV5-1 and TRBJ2-3; the match to TRBD2 covers 12 bases. The germline V gene has CDR1 SGHRS and CDR2 YFSETQ. This CDR3 region has 16 residues. Trimming removed 0 bases from V and 7 bases from J; junction bases left unmatched: 6. The CDR3 DNA sequence: TGCGCCAGCAGCTTGGGTCCGACTAGCGGGGGTAATACGCAGTATTTT. As protein: CASSLGPTSGGNTQYF.

This clone occurred once. The J gene is TRBJ1-5, the V gene TRBV30; maybe TRBD1 (6 bases). Germline assignment: CDR1 GTSNPN and CDR2 SVGIG (reference sequence). The V end was cut by 4 bases, the J end by 6 bases, with 16 bases between. The CDR3 extends over 14 amino acids. The CDR3 is CAWTRGGEGQPQHF. The CDR3 DNA is TGTGCCTGGACACGAGGGGGTGAGGGTCAGCCCCAGCATTTT. Full variable domain (remainder filled in from reference TRBV30 and TRBJ1-5): SQTIHQWPATLVQPVGSPLSLECTVEGTSNPNLYWYRQAAGRGLQLLFYSVGIGQISSEVPQNLSASRPQDRQFILSSKKLLLSDSGFYLCAWTRGGEGQPQHFGDGTRLSIL.

The chain is built from TRBV29-1 and TRBJ2-7, with 8 bases fitting TRBD1. Looked up from germline, CDR1 is SQVTM and CDR2 is ANQGSEA. CDR3 length equals 12 residues. The V and J ends lost 6 bases and 5 bases, in that order; junction bases with no gene match: 6. CDR3 sequence (DNA): TGCAGCGTCCAGGACAGGGTTGACGAGCAGTACTTC. It yields the protein CSVQDRVDEQYF.

This clone was found once. The J gene is TRBJ1-1, the V gene TRBV4-1, with 11 nucleotides matching TRBD1. Germline-derived CDR1 and CDR2 are MGHRA and YSYEKL. V trimming: 0 bases; J trimming: 7 bases; junction bases outside the gene matches: 7. The CDR3 sequence is 16 residues long. CDR3 DNA sequence: TGCGCCAGCAGCCAAGAGTGGACAGGGGGCGGGGGTGAAGCTTTCTTT. This codes for CASSQEWTGGGGEAFF.

The genes are TRBV28 and TRBJ2-5; perhaps TRBD1 as D (6 bases). The CDR3 runs to 15 residues. The V and J ends lost 5 bases and 4 bases respectively, with 17 bases between them. Germline V gene sequence: CDR1 MDHEN, CDR2 SYDVKM. The CDR3 is CASSIRLTGLETQYF. The CDR3 DNA follows: TGTGCCAGCAGTATCCGCCTTACAGGGTTAGAGACCCAGTACTTC.

This chain links TRBV9 with TRBJ2-2, with 10 bases identical to TRBD1. The CDR3 has 20 residues. The germline V gene encodes CDR1 SGDLS and CDR2 YYNGEE. Losses at the gene ends were 2 bases for V and 0 bases for J; bases not matched to a gene: 13. The CDR3 loop reads CASSVLNPGQGLPNTGELFF. CDR3 DNA: TGTGCCAGCAGCGTTCTCAATCCGGGACAGGGGCTTCCGAACACCGGGGAGCTGTTTTTT.

The J gene is TRBJ2-4, the V gene TRBV27, with a possible D match to TRBD1 (6 bases). CDR3 length: 15 amino acids. The germline V gene has CDR1 MNHEY and CDR2 SMNVEV (reference sequence). Trimming took off 6 bases at V and 7 bases at J, with 19 bases between the two ends. The CDR3 region is CASSPQGQRGNIQYF. The DNA of the CDR3 is TGTGCCAGCAGCCCACAGGGACAAAGGGGTAACATTCAGTACTTC.